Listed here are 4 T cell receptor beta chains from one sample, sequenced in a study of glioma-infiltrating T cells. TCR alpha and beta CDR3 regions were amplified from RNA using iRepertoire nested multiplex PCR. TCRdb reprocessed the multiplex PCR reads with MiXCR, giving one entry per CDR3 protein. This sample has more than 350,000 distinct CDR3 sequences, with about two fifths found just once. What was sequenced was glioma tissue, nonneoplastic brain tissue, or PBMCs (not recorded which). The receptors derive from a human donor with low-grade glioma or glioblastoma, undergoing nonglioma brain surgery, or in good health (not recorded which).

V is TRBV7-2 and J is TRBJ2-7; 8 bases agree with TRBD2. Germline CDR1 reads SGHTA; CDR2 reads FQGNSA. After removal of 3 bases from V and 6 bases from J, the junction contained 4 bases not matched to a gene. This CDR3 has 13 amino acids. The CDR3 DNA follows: TGTGCCAGCAGCTTCGGGACTAGACGCGAGCAGTACTTC. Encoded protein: CASSFGTRREQYF. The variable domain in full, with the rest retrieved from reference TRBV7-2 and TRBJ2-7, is GAGVSQSPSNKVTEKGKDVELRCDPISGHTALYWYRQSLGQGLEFLIYFQGNSAPDKSGLPSDRFSAERTGGSVSTLTIQRTQQEDSAVYLCASSFGTRREQYFGPGTRLTVT.

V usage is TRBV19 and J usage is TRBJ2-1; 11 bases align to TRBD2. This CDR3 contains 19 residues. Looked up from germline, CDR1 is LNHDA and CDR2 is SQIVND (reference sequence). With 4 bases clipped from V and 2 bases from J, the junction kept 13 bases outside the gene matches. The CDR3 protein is CASSNGPASGRPTYNEQFF. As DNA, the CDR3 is TGTGCCAGTAGTAACGGGCCAGCTAGCGGGAGGCCCACCTACAATGAGCAGTTCTTC.

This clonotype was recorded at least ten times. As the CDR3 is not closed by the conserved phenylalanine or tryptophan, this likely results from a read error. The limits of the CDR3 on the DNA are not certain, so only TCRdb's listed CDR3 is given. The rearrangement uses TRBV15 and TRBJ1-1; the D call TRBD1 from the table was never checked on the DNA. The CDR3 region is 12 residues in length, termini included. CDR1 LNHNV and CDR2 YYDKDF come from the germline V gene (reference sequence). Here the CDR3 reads CATSRDGGQSLI.

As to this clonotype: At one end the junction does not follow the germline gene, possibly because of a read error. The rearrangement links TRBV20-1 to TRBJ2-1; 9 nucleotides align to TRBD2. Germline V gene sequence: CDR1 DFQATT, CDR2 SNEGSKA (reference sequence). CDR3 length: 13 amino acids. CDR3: CSSSTSGWDEQFF. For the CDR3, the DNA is TGCAGTTCTAGCACTAGCGGGTGGGATGAGCAGTTCTTC.